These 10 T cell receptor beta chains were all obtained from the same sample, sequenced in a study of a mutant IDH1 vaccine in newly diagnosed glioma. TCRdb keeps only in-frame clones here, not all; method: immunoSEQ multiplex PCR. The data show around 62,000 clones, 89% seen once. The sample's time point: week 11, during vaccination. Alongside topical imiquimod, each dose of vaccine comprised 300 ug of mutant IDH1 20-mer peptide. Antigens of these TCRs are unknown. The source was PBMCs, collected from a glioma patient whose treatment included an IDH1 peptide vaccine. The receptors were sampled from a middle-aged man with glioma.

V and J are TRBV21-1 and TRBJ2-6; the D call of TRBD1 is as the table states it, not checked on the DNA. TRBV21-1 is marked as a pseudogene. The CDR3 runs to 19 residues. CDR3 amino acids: CASTHFGRQASSGANVLTF. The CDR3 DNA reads TGTGCCAGCACCCACTTTGGCCGGCAGGCGAGCTCTGGGGCCAACGTCCTGACTTTC.

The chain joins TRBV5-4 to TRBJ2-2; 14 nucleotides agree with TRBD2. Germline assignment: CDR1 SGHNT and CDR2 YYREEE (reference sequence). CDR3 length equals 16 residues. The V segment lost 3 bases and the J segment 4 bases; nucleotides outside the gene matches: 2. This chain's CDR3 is CASSSGLAGATGELFF. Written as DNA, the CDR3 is TGTGCCAGCAGCTCGGGACTAGCGGGAGCCACCGGGGAGCTGTTTTTT. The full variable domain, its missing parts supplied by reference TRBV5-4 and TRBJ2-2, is ETGVTQSPTHLIKTRGQQVTLRCSSQSGHNTVSWYQQALGQGPQFIFQYYREEENGRGNFPPRFSGLQFPNYSSELNVNALELDDSALYLCASSSGLAGATGELFFGEGSRLTVL.

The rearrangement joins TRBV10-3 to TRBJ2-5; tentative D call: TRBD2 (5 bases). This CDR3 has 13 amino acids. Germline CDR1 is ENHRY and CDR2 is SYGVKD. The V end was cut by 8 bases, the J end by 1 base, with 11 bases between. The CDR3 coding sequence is TGTGCCATCCAGGACTCCACCCAAGAGACCCAGTACTTC. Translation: CAIQDSTQETQYF.

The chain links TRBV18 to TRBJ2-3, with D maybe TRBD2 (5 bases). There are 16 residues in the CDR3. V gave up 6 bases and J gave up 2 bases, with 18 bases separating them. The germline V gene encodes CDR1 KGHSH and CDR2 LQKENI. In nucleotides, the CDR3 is TGTGCCAGCTCTCCGGCCAGGACTCGTTCCACAGATACGCAGTATTTT. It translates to CASSPARTRSTDTQYF.

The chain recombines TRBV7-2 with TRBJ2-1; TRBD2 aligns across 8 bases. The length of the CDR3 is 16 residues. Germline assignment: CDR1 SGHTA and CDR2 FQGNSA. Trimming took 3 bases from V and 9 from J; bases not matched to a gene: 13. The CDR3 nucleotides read TGTGCCAGCAGCTTCGGACCGGGGGGGCCGTATGGTGAGCAGTTCTTC. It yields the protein CASSFGPGGPYGEQFF.

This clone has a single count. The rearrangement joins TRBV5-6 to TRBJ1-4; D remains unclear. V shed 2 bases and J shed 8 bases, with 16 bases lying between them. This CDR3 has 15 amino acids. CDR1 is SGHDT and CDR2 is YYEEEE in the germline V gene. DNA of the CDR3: TGTGCCAGCAGCTTTCAGAGGACGGCGGGAGAAAAACTGTTTTTT. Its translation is CASSFQRTAGEKLFF.

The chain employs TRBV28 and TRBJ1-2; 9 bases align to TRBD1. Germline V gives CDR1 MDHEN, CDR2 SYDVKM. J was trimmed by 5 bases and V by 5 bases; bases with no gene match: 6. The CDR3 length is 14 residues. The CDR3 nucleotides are TGTGCCAGCAGTCGGGGACAGGGCAGTTATGGCTACACCTTC. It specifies CASSRGQGSYGYTF.

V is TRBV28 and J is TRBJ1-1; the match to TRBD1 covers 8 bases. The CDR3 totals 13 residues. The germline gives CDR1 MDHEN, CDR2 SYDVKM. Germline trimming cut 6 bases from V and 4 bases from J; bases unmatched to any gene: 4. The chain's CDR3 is CASRLQGGTEAFF. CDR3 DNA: TGTGCCAGCAGGCTACAGGGGGGCACTGAAGCTTTCTTT.

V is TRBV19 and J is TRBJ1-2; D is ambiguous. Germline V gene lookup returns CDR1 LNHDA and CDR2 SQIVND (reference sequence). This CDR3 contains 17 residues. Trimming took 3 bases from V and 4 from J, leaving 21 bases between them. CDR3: CASSMSDAAAVGYGYTF. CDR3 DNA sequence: TGTGCCAGTAGTATGTCGGATGCCGCCGCCGTAGGCTATGGCTACACCTTC.

Here the CDR3 reads CASSVGQGEGLPQHF. DNA of the CDR3: TGTGCCAGCAGTGTGGGGCAGGGCGAAGGTCTGCCCCAGCATTTT. The chain combines TRBV6-1 with TRBJ1-5; TRBD1 might be the D (5 bases). The CDR3 sequence is 15 residues long. The V end was cut by 4 bases, the J end by 9 bases, with 19 bases between. Germline CDR1 and CDR2: MNHNS and SASEGT.